The 15 T cell receptor beta chains below come from one sample, sequenced in a study of OX40 agonist ivuxolimab in advanced cancers. Clones were read by immunoSEQ multiplex PCR, and TCRdb kept only the in-frame ones, dropping some. Of around 74,000 clones in the sample, approximately 90% were seen once. Here the sequenced sample was CD4+ or CD8+ T cells sorted from blood, taken in a trial of the OX40 agonist ivuxolimab. These receptors all stem from an adult with an advanced solid tumor such as melanoma, head and neck, liver or kidney cancer.

This clone was observed a single time. This rearrangement joins TRBV15 to TRBJ2-1; D is unclear. Per germline, CDR1 LNHNV and CDR2 YYDKDF (reference sequence). V was trimmed by 0 bases and J by 10 bases, leaving 10 bases between them. The CDR3 totals 13 residues. Here the CDR3 reads CATSREGRREQFF. As DNA, the CDR3 is TGTGCCACCAGCAGAGAAGGAAGAAGGGAGCAGTTCTTC.

The J gene is TRBJ2-3, the V gene TRBV6-1; no firm D call. The V gene's germline CDR1 is MNHNS and CDR2 SASEGT. This CDR3 contains 14 residues. The V gene lost 3 bases and the J gene lost 6 bases, with 13 bases spanning the gap. Written as DNA, the CDR3 is TGTGCCAGCAGTGACGTTATGGCCGGGGATACGCAGTATTTT. This codes for CASSDVMAGDTQYF.

The rearrangement joins TRBV19 to TRBJ2-4; D is perhaps TRBD1 or TRBD2 (6 bases each). V lost 6 bases and J lost 0, with 15 bases in between. Germline V gene lookup returns CDR1 LNHDA and CDR2 SQIVND (reference sequence). The CDR3 loop spans 16 amino acids. CDR3 amino acids: CASSGEQGLAKNIQYF. CDR3 DNA: TGTGCCAGTAGCGGTGAACAGGGACTAGCCAAAAACATTCAGTACTTC.

The gene calls are TRBV21-1 and TRBJ1-5; TRBD1 is taken as the D call from the table, unchecked against the DNA. TRBV21-1 is shown as a pseudogene. The CDR3 runs to 12 residues. The CDR3 loop is CPMTGHNQPQHF. In DNA, the CDR3 is TGTCCAATGACAGGGCACAATCAGCCCCAGCATTTT.

The chain is built from TRBV5-4 and TRBJ2-1, with D possibly TRBD2 on 6 matching bases. Trimming stripped 3 bases from V and 5 bases from J, with 15 bases between. The CDR3 runs to 15 residues. CDR1 SGHNT and CDR2 YYREEE come from the germline V gene (reference sequence). The CDR3 DNA is TGTGCCAGCAGCTGGCGGCGGGACGGTAACAATGAGCAGTTCTTC. Protein sequence: CASSWRRDGNNEQFF.

CDR3 DNA sequence: TGTGCCAGCAGCTCAATAGCCACAGGGTATGGCACTGAAGCTTTCTTT. It codes for CASSSIATGYGTEAFF. The V call is TRBV11-2, the J call TRBJ1-1, with a weak D call TRBD1 (6 bases). CDR1 is SGHAT and CDR2 is FQNNGV in the germline V gene. The CDR3 loop spans 16 amino acids. V dropped 4 bases and J dropped 4 bases, with 19 bases sitting between them. The full variable domain, in which reference TRBV11-2 and TRBJ1-1 provide the parts outside the CDR3, is EAGVAQSPRYKIIEKRQSVAFWCNPISGHATLYWYQQILGQGPKLLIQFQNNGVVDDSQLPKDRFSAERLKGVDSTLKIQPAKLEDSAVYLCASSSIATGYGTEAFFGQGTRLTVV.

The CDR3 region is CSVESGPYEQYF. The CDR3 nucleotides are TGCAGCGTTGAGTCGGGGCCCTACGAGCAGTACTTC. The rearrangement joins TRBV29-1 to TRBJ2-7; the D gene could be TRBD1 or TRBD2 (5 bases each). V dropped 3 bases and J dropped 2 bases, with 8 bases sitting between them. Germline CDR1 is SQVTM and CDR2 is ANQGSEA. The CDR3 is made up of 12 amino acids.

The rearrangement links TRBV18 to TRBJ1-1; D might be TRBD1 (5 bases). Trimming pared 4 bases from V and 7 bases from J, leaving 13 bases between. The CDR3 runs 13 residues. CDR1 is KGHSH and CDR2 is LQKENI in the germline V gene. Here the CDR3 DNA reads TGTGCCAGCTCACAGAGGCAGGGCGATGAAGCTTTCTTT. It is translated as CASSQRQGDEAFF.

The chain recombines TRBV6-1 with TRBJ1-4; a possible D gene is TRBD1 (5 bases). The CDR3 consists of 16 residues. Trimming shortened V by 0 bases and J by 8 bases, and 16 bases separated the two germline ends. Germline V gene lookup returns CDR1 MNHNS and CDR2 SASEGT. DNA for the CDR3: TGTGCCAGCAGTGAAGCGCCTCTTGGGGGAGGCGAAAAACTGTTTTTT. Translation: CASSEAPLGGGEKLFF.

This rearrangement joins TRBV9 to TRBJ1-2, with D possibly being TRBD1 (6 bases). CDR1 is SGDLS and CDR2 is YYNGEE in the germline V gene. Trimming removed 3 bases at V and 4 bases at J, with 7 bases between. The CDR3 length is 12 residues. The CDR3 DNA is TGTGCCAGCAGCGAACAGGGCTATGGCTACACCTTC. Translation gives CASSEQGYGYTF.

This sequence joins TRBV7-3 and TRBJ2-3, with 9 bases fitting TRBD1. CDR3 length: 15 residues. Trimming cost V 4 bases and J 1 base; bases outside gene matches: 3. Germline CDR1 and CDR2: SGHTA and FQGTGA. The CDR3 sequence is CASSSRDRGTDTQYF. The CDR3 nucleotides are TGTGCCAGCAGCTCCCGGGACAGGGGCACAGATACGCAGTATTTT. The full variable domain, completed using reference TRBV7-3 and TRBJ2-3, is GAGVSQTPSNKVTEKGKYVELRCDPISGHTALYWYRQSLGQGPEFLIYFQGTGAADDSGLPNDRFFAVRPEGSVSTLKIQRTERGDSAVYLCASSSRDRGTDTQYFGPGTRLTVL.

The genes are TRBV19 and TRBJ2-2; D possibly uses TRBD1 or TRBD2 (5 bases each). The length of the CDR3 is 12 residues. Trimming cost V 3 bases and J 6 bases, with 5 bases left between them. Germline V gene data show CDR1 as LNHDA and CDR2 as SQIVND (reference sequence). The CDR3 is CASSMGAGELFF. As DNA, the CDR3 is TGTGCCAGTAGTATGGGGGCCGGGGAGCTGTTTTTT.

The chain couples TRBV19 to TRBJ2-7; a possible D gene is TRBD1 (6 bases). CDR3 length: 14 amino acids. Germline values: CDR1 LNHDA, CDR2 SQIVND (reference sequence). V was cut by 5 bases and J by 6 bases, with 17 bases left in between. CDR3 sequence (DNA): TGTGCCAGTAGTGTCAGGGGTCTGCACGCCGAGCAGTACTTC. This sequence encodes CASSVRGLHAEQYF.

This sequence joins TRBV19 and TRBJ2-3; D possibly corresponds to TRBD1 (5 bases). Germline V gene data show CDR1 as LNHDA and CDR2 as SQIVND (reference sequence). Trimming pared 4 bases from V and 0 bases from J, leaving 8 bases between. The CDR3 covers 14 residues. The chain's CDR3 is CASSTDISTDTQYF. The CDR3 DNA reads as TGTGCCAGTAGTACGGACATAAGCACAGATACGCAGTATTTT.

With regard to this clone: A junction end diverges from the germline sequence, so it may reflect a read error. Other nucleotide sequences from this sample produce the same CDR3. V and J are TRBV6-6 and TRBJ2-3; perhaps TRBD2 as D (5 bases). Germline V CDR1 and CDR2: MNHNY, SVGAGI (reference sequence). There are 13 residues in the CDR3. CDR3 DNA: TGTGCCAGCAGTAGTGGGAGTCGAGATACGCAGTACTTT. Its protein is CASSSGSRDTQYF.